This TCR beta chain is drawn from a study of beta chain features in type 1 diabetes. Turning to the study itself: The patients were much like the healthy donors in age, gender and cell yields. Points from the study as a whole: High TCR expression in some cells could lead to their over-representation in cDNA sequencing. The VDJ junctions of type 1 diabetes patients carried fewer insertions and more deletions.

This clone has a handful of counts. Antigen: not known. This CDR3 spans 16 amino acids. CDR1 is LNHNV, CDR2 YYDKDF, per germline (reference sequence). The trim removed 4 bases at V and 4 bases at J, leaving 9 bases unmatched. Purity exceeded 95% in all sorted populations. Every bit of the isolated RNA underwent reverse transcription, so sequencing read expressed TCRB transcripts. Sequenced by immunoSEQ multiplex PCR; TCRdb stores in-frame clones only, minus some. The data show roughly 330,000 clones, 11% seen once. The rearrangement joins TRBV15 to TRBJ1-2; 10 nucleotides align to TRBD1. This sequence originates from a woman in her twenties or thirties in good health. Source material: naive CD4+ T cells from blood. The CDR3: CATSTAGTGAPYGYTF. Here the CDR3 DNA reads TGTGCCACCAGCACCGCCGGGACAGGGGCACCCTATGGCTACACCTTC.